What follows are 3 T cell receptor beta chains derived from one specimen sequenced in a study of T cells in Graves' hyperthyroidism and ophthalmopathy. Amplification of TCR beta CDR3 regions used RNA as the template. The TCR CDR3 was amplified in a first-round RT-PCR using the HTBI primer set. MiXCR, applied by TCRdb to the multiplex PCR reads, yields one record per CDR3 protein. The sample includes about 600,000 distinct CDR3 sequences, about a sixth of them seen just once. Input material: blood. Receptor source: a middle-aged woman with Graves' ophthalmopathy.

This clonotype occurred a few times. The chain couples TRBV5-4 to TRBJ2-5, with 10 bases fitting TRBD2. The CDR3 contains 15 residues. V lost 1 base, J lost 5 bases, and 5 bases stayed unmatched. Germline V lookup: CDR1 SGHNT, CDR2 YYREEE (reference sequence). The DNA of the CDR3 is TGTGCCAGCAGCTTGACTAGCGGGGTGGGCGAGACCCAGTACTTC. Amino acid sequence: CASSLTSGVGETQYF.

This clonotype came up many times. J is TRBJ2-2 and V is TRBV5-1; D is uncertain. CDR3 length equals 15 residues. V lost 0 bases and J 3 bases, leaving 9 bases between the germline ends. From germline, CDR1 is SGHRS and CDR2 YFSETQ. In DNA form, the CDR3 reads TGCGCCAGCAGCTTGGGGAGTGCCCACACCGGGGAGCTGTTTTTT. The encoded protein is CASSLGSAHTGELFF. Based on the CDR3 plus reference TRBV5-1 and TRBJ2-2, the full variable domain is KAGVTQTPRYLIKTRGQQVTLSCSPISGHRSVSWYQQTPGQGLQFLFEYFSETQRNKGNFPGRFSGRQFSNSRSEMNVSTLELGDSALYLCASSLGSAHTGELFFGEGSRLTVL.

This clonotype was counted between two and nine times. V usage is TRBV9 and J usage is TRBJ2-1; tentatively, D is TRBD1 (6 bases). V lost 4 bases, J lost 7 bases, and 15 bases lay in between. Germline CDR1 SGDLS, CDR2 YYNGEE. This CDR3 has 14 amino acids. In nucleotides, the CDR3 is TGTGCCAGCAGCCCTGCGACAGGAGCGAATGAGCAGTTCTTC. Amino acids: CASSPATGANEQFF.